The T cell receptor (beta chain) described here comes from a study of T-cell reconstitution after alpha-beta-depleted transplantation in children. V lost 1 base and J lost 0, with 19 bases in between. This CDR3 has 19 residues. Germline CDR1 is LGHNA and CDR2 is YSLEER. Unique molecular identifiers were used in preparing the TCRbeta library. One entry per CDR3 protein results from TCRdb running MiXCR on the PCR reads. Among approximately 490,000 distinct CDR3 sequences listed, 8% to 11% were seen once. At least ten counts were recorded for this clonotype. This receptor was obtained from a child under 10 years old with inherited bone marrow failure, due to receive a stem cell transplant. The material was PBMCs, obtained before TCRalphabeta/CD19-depleted stem cell transplant. The V call is TRBV4-3, the J call TRBJ2-1; D is unclear. CDR3 sequence (DNA): TGCGCCAGCAGCCAAGGTTTCCATCGGGCCCTGGGCTCCTACAATGAGCAGTTCTTC. This codes for CASSQGFHRALGSYNEQFF.